Below are 17 T cell receptor beta chains sequenced from a single sample in a study of post-analysis software for immune sequencing data. General study points: Controls showed lower frequencies than patients for roughly 5 TRBV segments, and TRBV5-6, TRBV5-1 and TRBV20-1 were among these.

TCR beta cDNA libraries had unique molecular identifiers. TCRdb recomputed calls from the PCR reads with MiXCR, one row per CDR3 protein. The data hold roughly 700,000 distinct CDR3 sequences, with roughly 27% observed a single time. Their target antigens are unknown. Sequencing input: blood. The receptors originated from a girl aged 10-17 years with multiple sclerosis.

A note on this clonotype: One end of the junction does not line up with germline, which may come from a read error. The chain employs TRBV3-1 and TRBJ1-2, with D unclear. The CDR3 sequence is 15 residues long. Germline CDR1 reads LGHDT; CDR2 reads YNNKEL (reference sequence). The CDR3 spells CASSPGVGEGYDYTF. The CDR3 DNA reads TGTGCCAGCAGCCCCGGTGTTGGGGAAGGTTATGACTACACCTTC. The variable domain in full, with the rest retrieved from reference TRBV3-1 and TRBJ1-2, is DTAVSQTPKYLVTQMGNDKSIKCEQNLGHDTMYWYKQDSKKFLKIMFSYNNKELIINETVPNRFSPKSPDKAHLNLHINSLELGDSAVYFCASSPGVGEGYDYTFGSGTRLTVV.

In this sample, this clonotype turned up a few times. The chain is built from TRBV7-2 and TRBJ2-7; 7 nucleotides align to TRBD2. The germline gives CDR1 SGHTA, CDR2 FQGNSA. The CDR3 consists of 15 residues. The V segment lost 5 bases and the J segment 2 bases; nucleotides outside the gene matches: 9. The CDR3 DNA sequence: TGTGCCAGCAGCCCGGTTTCTGGGGGGGCCTACGAGCAGTACTTC. Translating it yields CASSPVSGGAYEQYF. Looking up the rest from reference TRBV7-2 and TRBJ2-7 gives the full variable domain: GAGVSQSPSNKVTEKGKDVELRCDPISGHTALYWYRQSLGQGLEFLIYFQGNSAPDKSGLPSDRFSAERTGGSVSTLTIQRTQQEDSAVYLCASSPVSGGAYEQYFGPGTRLTVT.

This clonotype appeared a few times. The chain employs TRBV5-1 and TRBJ2-5, with D unresolved. Germline CDR1 SGHRS, CDR2 YFSETQ. The CDR3 has 14 residues. The germline V and J ends were trimmed by 0 bases and 5 bases, with 11 bases remaining between them. CDR3 bases: TGCGCCAGCAGCTTGGCTGGGCAGACGGAGACCCAGTACTTC. Translation: CASSLAGQTETQYF. Together with reference TRBV5-1 and TRBJ2-5, the CDR3 gives the full variable domain: KAGVTQTPRYLIKTRGQQVTLSCSPISGHRSVSWYQQTPGQGLQFLFEYFSETQRNKGNFPGRFSGRQFSNSRSEMNVSTLELGDSALYLCASSLAGQTETQYFGPGTRLLVL.

CDR3 in amino acids: CSARDSEKGDYGYTF. For the CDR3, the DNA is TGCAGTGCTAGAGATTCGGAAAAGGGAGACTATGGCTACACCTTC. The V call is TRBV20-1, the J call TRBJ1-2; D gene ambiguous. The V and J ends lost 0 bases and 3 bases respectively, with 14 bases between them. The CDR3 has 15 residues. The germline CDR1 and CDR2 sequences are DFQATT and SNEGSKA (reference sequence).

CDR3 in DNA: TGCGCCAGCAGTTCCTCCGGACCCGGGATCTCCGAGCAGTACTTC. It translates to CASSSSGPGISEQYF. This chain links TRBV5-1 with TRBJ2-7; maybe TRBD2 (5 bases). V lost 5 bases, J lost 6 bases, and 21 bases lay in between. CDR1 is SGHRS, CDR2 YFSETQ, per germline. The CDR3 spans 15 residues.

The chain couples TRBV20-1 to TRBJ2-5, with no clear D. The germline CDR1 and CDR2 sequences are DFQATT and SNEGSKA (reference sequence). This CDR3 is built from 10 residues. The germline V and J ends were trimmed by 4 bases and 4 bases, with 4 bases remaining between them. The CDR3 DNA follows: TGCAGTGCTACCCCAGAGACCCAGTACTTC. This codes for CSATPETQYF.

The V gene is TRBV7-2, the J gene TRBJ2-5; TRBD1 agrees at 7 bases. CDR3 length: 17 amino acids. Germline V lookup: CDR1 SGHTA, CDR2 FQGNSA. The V and J ends lost 0 bases and 2 bases, in that order; junction bases with no gene match: 9. The DNA for the CDR3 is TGTGCCAGCAGCTTAGCGCTCAAAGGGGGCGCACAAGAGACCCAGTACTTC. As protein: CASSLALKGGAQETQYF. Full variable domain (missing parts from reference TRBV7-2 and TRBJ2-5): GAGVSQSPSNKVTEKGKDVELRCDPISGHTALYWYRQSLGQGLEFLIYFQGNSAPDKSGLPSDRFSAERTGGSVSTLTIQRTQQEDSAVYLCASSLALKGGAQETQYFGPGTRLLVL.

The chain recombines TRBV25-1 with TRBJ2-7, with no clear D. With 6 bases removed from V and 2 bases from J, the gap between germline ends came to 5 bases. Germline CDR1 is MGHDK and CDR2 is SYGVNS. There are 11 residues in the CDR3. The DNA of the CDR3 is TGTGCCAGCAGAGGGACCTACGAGCAGTACTTC. This sequence encodes CASRGTYEQYF.

The V call is TRBV5-1, the J call TRBJ2-2, with 7 bases that match TRBD1. Trimming cost V 5 bases and J 7 bases; bases outside gene matches: 8. The CDR3 totals 14 residues. In germline, CDR1 is SGHRS, CDR2 YFSETQ. CDR3 DNA: TGCGCCAGCAGGGACAGGTCCGAGAGCGGGGAGCTGTTTTTT. Amino acids: CASRDRSESGELFF.

CDR3: CASSWTGLETQYF. The CDR3 DNA reads TGTGCCAGCAGTTGGACAGGTCTTGAGACCCAGTACTTC. This chain links TRBV6-2 or TRBV6-3 with TRBJ2-7; 7 positions agree with TRBD1. Judging by the DNA end, TRBJ2-5 fits better; the J call may be wrong. CDR1 and CDR2 (germline): MNHEY, SVGEGT. The CDR3 is made up of 13 amino acids.

The chain combines TRBV5-1 with TRBJ2-3, with D tentatively TRBD1 or TRBD2 (5 bases each). Between the trimmed V and J ends, which lost 6 bases and 5 bases, there was a span of 13 bases. The germline CDR1 and CDR2 sequences are SGHRS and YFSETQ. The CDR3 is 13 residues long. CDR3 sequence (DNA): TGCGCCAGCACCGTTGTTGGGGGAGATACGCAGTATTTT. Protein sequence: CASTVVGGDTQYF.

As concerns this clonotype: A read error may account for a junction end that differs from germline. The chain links TRBV29-1 to TRBJ2-3, with D unresolved. The CDR3 totals 10 residues. Germline V gene sequence: CDR1 SQVTM, CDR2 ANQGSEA. CDR3 in amino acids: CSVEMDMQYF. CDR3 DNA sequence: TGCAGCGTTGAAATGGATATGCAGTATTTT.

The chain recombines TRBV6-4 with TRBJ2-7, with no clear D. Looked up from germline, CDR1 is MRHNA and CDR2 is SNTAGT. The V gene lost 1 base and the J gene lost 4 bases, with 20 bases spanning the gap. This CDR3 comprises 17 residues. The chain's CDR3 is CASSDYARPHERYEQYF. In nucleotides, the CDR3 is TGTGCCAGCAGTGACTACGCCCGACCACACGAGAGGTACGAGCAGTACTTC.

The rearrangement links TRBV4-3 to TRBJ2-7; D is ambiguous. The V end was cut by 0 bases, the J end by 6 bases, with 9 bases between. This CDR3 spans 13 amino acids. The germline gives CDR1 LGHNA, CDR2 YSLEER. DNA for the CDR3: TGCGCCAGCAGCCAAGATATATGGGGCGAGCAGTACTTC. Translation gives CASSQDIWGEQYF.

To note about this clonotype: It may be a read error: a sequence one base away is much more abundant. V gene TRBV29-1 combines with J gene TRBJ1-2, with 9 bases aligning to TRBD1. The CDR3 covers 12 residues. Germline V gene data show CDR1 as SQVTM and CDR2 as ANQGSEA. Written as DNA, the CDR3 is TGCAGCGTTTCGGGGACAGGGTATGGCTGCACCTTC. It codes for CSVSGTGYGCTF.

The chain is built from TRBV20-1 and TRBJ2-7; D may match TRBD1 or TRBD2 (5 bases each). Germline lookup yields CDR1 DFQATT and CDR2 SNEGSKA (reference sequence). V was shortened by 3 bases and J by 6 bases, with 12 bases between the two germline ends. The CDR3 extends over 12 amino acids. Written as DNA, the CDR3 is TGCAGTGCTAGTTGGTCGAGGGGCGAGCAGTACTTC. This encodes CSASWSRGEQYF.

V is TRBV7-2 and J is TRBJ1-2; 7 bases line up with TRBD1. V lost 5 bases to trimming and J lost 7 bases; unmatched junction nucleotides: 7. CDR1 and CDR2 (germline): SGHTA, FQGNSA. The CDR3 spans 13 residues. CDR3: CASSPRQGFGYTF. The CDR3 DNA follows: TGTGCCAGCAGCCCGAGACAGGGTTTTGGCTACACCTTC.